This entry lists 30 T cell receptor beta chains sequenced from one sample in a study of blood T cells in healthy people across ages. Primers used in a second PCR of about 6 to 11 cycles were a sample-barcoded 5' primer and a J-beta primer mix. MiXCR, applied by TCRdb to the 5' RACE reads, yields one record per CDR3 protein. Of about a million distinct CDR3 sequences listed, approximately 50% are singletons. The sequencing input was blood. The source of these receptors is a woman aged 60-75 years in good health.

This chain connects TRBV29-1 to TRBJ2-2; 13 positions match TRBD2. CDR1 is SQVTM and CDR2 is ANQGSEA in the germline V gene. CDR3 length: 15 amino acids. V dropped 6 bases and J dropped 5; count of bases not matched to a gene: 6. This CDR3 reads CSVPRTSGSTGELFF. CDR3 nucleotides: TGCAGCGTCCCCCGGACTAGCGGGAGTACCGGGGAGCTGTTTTTT.

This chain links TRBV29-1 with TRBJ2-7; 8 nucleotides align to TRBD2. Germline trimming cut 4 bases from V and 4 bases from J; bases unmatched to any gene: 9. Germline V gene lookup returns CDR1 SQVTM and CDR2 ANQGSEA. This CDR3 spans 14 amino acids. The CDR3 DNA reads TGCAGCGTTGTGACTGCGGGAGGACCGTACGAGCAGTACTTC. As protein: CSVVTAGGPYEQYF.

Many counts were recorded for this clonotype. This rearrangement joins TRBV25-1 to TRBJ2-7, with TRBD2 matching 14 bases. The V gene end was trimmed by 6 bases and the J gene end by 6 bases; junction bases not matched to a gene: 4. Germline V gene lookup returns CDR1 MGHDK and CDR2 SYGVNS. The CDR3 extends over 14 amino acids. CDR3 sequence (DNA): TGTGCCAGCAGACCGGGACTAGCGGGAGCCGAGCAGTACTTC. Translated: CASRPGLAGAEQYF.

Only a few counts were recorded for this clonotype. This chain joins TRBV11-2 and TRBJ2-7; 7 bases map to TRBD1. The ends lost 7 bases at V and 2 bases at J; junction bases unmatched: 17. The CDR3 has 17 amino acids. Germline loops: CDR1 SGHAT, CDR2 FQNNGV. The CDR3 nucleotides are TGTGCCAGCAACCGGGGAAACCGACAGGGTCAAACCTACGAGCAGTACTTC. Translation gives CASNRGNRQGQTYEQYF.

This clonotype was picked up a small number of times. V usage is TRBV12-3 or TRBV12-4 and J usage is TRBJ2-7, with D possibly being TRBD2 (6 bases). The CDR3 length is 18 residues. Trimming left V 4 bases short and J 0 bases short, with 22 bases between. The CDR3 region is CASSSDPVKRVSSYEQYF. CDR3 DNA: TGTGCCAGCAGTTCTGACCCCGTCAAGCGGGTGAGCTCCTACGAGCAGTACTTC.

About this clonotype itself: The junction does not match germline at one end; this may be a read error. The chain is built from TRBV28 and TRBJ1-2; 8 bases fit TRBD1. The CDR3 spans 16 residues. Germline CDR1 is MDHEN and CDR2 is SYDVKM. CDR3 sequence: CTSTIMGQAKGLGYTF. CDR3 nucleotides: TGTACCAGCACCATCATGGGACAGGCAAAGGGGTTAGGCTACACCTTC.

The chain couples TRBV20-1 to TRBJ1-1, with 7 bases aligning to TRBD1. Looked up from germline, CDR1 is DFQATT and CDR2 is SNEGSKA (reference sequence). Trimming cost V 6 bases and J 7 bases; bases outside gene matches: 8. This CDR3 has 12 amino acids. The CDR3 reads CSATKGGGEAFF. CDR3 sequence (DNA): TGCAGTGCCACCAAAGGGGGCGGTGAAGCTTTCTTT.

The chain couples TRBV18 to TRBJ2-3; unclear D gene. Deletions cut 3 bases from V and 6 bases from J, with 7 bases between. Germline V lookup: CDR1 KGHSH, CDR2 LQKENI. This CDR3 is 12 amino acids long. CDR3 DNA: TGTGCCAGCTCACCCTCCGACGATACGCAGTATTTT. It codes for CASSPSDDTQYF.

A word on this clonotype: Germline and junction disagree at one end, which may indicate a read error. The CDR3 region is CSARVGPYELQYF. The CDR3 DNA reads as TGCAGTGCCAGAGTGGGACCTTACGAGCTTCAGTACTTC. The V gene is TRBV20-1, the J gene TRBJ2-5; D is possibly TRBD1 or TRBD2 (5 bases each). Germline V gives CDR1 DFQATT, CDR2 SNEGSKA (reference sequence). The length of the CDR3 is 13 residues.

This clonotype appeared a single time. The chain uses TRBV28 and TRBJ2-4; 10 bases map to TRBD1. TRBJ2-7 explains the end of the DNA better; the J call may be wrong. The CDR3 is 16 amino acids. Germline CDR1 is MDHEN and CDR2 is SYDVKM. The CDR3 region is CASNGGQGQGFPEQYF. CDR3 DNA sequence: TGTGCCAGCAATGGGGGGCAGGGACAGGGGTTTCCCGAGCAGTACTTC.

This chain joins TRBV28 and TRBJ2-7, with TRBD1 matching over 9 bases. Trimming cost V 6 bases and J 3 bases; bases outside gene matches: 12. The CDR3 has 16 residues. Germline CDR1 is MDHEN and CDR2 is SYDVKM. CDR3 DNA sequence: TGTGCCAGCAGCACCCCGGGACAGGGTGGAATCTACGAGCAGTACTTC. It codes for CASSTPGQGGIYEQYF.

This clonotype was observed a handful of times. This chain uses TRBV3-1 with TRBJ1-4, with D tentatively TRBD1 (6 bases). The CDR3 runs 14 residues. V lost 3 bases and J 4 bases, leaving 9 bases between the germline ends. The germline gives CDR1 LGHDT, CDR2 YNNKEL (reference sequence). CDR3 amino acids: CASSHRGSNEKLFF. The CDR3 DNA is TGTGCCAGCAGCCACAGGGGAAGTAATGAAAAACTGTTTTTT.

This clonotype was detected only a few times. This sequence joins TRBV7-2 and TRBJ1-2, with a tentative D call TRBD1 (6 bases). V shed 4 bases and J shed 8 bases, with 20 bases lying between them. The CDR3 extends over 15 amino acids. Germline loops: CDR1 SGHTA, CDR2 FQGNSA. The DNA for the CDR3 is TGTGCCAGCAGCTCGAGAATCGGGACACAGGAGGGCTACACCTTC. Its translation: CASSSRIGTQEGYTF.

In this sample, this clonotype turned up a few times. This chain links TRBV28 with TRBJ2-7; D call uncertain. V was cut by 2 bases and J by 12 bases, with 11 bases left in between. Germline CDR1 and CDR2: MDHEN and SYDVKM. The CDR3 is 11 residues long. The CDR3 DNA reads TGTGCCAGCAGTTTAATTGGGAATAGGTACTTC. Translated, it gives CASSLIGNRYF.

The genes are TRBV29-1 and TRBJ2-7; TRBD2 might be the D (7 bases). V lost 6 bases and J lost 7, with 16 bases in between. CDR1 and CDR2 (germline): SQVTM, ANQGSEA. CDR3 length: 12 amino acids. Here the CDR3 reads CSVRAGAGEQYF. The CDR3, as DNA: TGCAGCGTCCGGGCGGGGGCAGGGGAGCAGTACTTC.

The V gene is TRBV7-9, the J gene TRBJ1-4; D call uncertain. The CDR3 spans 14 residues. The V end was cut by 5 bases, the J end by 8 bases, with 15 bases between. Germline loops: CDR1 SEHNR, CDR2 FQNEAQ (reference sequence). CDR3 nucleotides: TGTGCCAGCAGCCGAGACTCTGCGCGAGAAAAACTGTTTTTT. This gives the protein CASSRDSAREKLFF. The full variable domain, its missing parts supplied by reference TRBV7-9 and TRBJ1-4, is DTGVSQNPRHKITKRGQNVTFRCDPISEHNRLYWYRQTLGQGPEFLTYFQNEAQLEKSRLLSDRFSAERPKGSFSTLEIQRTEQGDSAMYLCASSRDSAREKLFFGSGTQLSVL.

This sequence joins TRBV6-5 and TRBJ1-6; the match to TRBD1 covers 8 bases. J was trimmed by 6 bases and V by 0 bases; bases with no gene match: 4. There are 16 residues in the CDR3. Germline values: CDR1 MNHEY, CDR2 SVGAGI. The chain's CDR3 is CASSYSRTGTNSPLHF. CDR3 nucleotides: TGTGCCAGCAGTTACTCGAGGACAGGGACTAATTCACCCCTCCACTTT.

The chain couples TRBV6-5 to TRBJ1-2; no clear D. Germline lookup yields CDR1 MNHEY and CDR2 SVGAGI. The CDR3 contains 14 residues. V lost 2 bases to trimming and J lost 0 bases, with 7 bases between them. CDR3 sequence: CASSYSRANYGYTF. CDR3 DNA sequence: TGTGCCAGCAGTTACAGCCGGGCTAACTATGGCTACACCTTC.

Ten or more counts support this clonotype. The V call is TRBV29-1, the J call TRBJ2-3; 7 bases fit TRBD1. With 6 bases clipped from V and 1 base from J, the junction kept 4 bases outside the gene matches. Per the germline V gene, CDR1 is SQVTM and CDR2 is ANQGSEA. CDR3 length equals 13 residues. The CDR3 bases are TGCAGCGTAGCTACAGGGGGCACAGATACGCAGTATTTT. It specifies CSVATGGTDTQYF.

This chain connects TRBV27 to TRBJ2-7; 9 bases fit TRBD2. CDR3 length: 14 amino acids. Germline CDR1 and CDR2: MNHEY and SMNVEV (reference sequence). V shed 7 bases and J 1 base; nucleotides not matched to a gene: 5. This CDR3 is CASMSAGGSYEQYF. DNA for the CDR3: TGTGCCAGCATGTCAGCGGGAGGATCCTACGAGCAGTACTTC.

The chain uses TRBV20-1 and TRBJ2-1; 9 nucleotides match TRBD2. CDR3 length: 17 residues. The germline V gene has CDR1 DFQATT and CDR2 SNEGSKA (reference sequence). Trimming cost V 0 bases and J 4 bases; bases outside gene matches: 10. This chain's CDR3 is CSARDDISGRRYNEQFF. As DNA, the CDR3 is TGCAGTGCTAGAGACGATATTAGCGGGAGACGTTACAATGAGCAGTTCTTC.

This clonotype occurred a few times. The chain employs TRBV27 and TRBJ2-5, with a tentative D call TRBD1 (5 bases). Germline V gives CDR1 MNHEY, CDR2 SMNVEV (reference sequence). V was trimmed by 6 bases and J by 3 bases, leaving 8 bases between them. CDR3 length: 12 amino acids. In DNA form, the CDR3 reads TGTGCCAGCAGAGACAGAAAAGAGACCCAGTACTTC. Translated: CASRDRKETQYF.

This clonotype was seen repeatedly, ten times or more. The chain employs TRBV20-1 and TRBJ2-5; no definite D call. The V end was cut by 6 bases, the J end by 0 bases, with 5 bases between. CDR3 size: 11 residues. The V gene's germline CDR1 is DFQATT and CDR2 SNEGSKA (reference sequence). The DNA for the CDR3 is TGCAGTGCGGAACACCAAGAGACCCAGTACTTC. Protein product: CSAEHQETQYF.

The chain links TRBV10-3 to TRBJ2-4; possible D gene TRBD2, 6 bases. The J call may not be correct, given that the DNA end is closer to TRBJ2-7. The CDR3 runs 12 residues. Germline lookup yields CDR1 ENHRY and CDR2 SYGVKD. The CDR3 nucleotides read TGTGCCATCAGGGTATGGAGGGACGAGCAGTACTTC. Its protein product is CAIRVWRDEQYF.

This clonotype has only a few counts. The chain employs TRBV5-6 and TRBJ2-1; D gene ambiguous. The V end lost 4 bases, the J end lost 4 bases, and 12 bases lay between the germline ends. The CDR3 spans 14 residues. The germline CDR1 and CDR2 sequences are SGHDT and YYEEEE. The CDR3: CASSPDGPYNEQFF. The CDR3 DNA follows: TGTGCCAGCAGCCCGGATGGGCCATACAATGAGCAGTTCTTC.

CDR3: CASSFAGNYGYTF. CDR3 nucleotides: TGTGCCAGCAGCTTTGCCGGGAACTATGGCTACACCTTC. This chain uses TRBV5-8 with TRBJ1-2, with D unresolved. This CDR3 contains 13 residues. V lost 2 bases to trimming and J lost 2 bases, with 7 bases between them. Germline CDR1 and CDR2: SGHTS and YDEGEE. Full variable domain (remainder filled in from reference TRBV5-8 and TRBJ1-2): EAGVTQSPTHLIKTRGQQATLRCSPISGHTSVYWYQQALGLGLQFLLWYDEGEERNRGNFPPRFSGRQFPNYSSELNVNALELEDSALYLCASSFAGNYGYTFGSGTRLTVV.

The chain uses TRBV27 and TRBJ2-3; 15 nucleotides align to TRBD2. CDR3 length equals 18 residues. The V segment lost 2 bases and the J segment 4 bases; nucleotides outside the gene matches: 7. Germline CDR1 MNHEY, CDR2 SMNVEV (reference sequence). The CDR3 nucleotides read TGTGCCAGCAGTTTAGCTGGACTAGCGGGAGGGCCGCCAGATACGCAGTATTTT. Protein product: CASSLAGLAGGPPDTQYF.

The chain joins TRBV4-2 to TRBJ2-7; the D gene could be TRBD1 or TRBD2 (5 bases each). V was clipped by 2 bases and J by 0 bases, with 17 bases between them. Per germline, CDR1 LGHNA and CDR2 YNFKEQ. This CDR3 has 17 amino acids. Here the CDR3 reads CASSQQVGAGVSYEQYF. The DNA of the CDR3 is TGTGCCAGCAGCCAACAAGTTGGGGCCGGGGTCTCCTACGAGCAGTACTTC.

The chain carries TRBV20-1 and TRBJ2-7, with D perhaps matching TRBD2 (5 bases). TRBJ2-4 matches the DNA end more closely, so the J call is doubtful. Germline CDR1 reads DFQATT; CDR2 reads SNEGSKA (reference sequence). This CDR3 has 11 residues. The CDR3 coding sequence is TGCAGTGTTAGCCGGGAATACATTCAGTACTTC. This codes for CSVSREYIQYF.

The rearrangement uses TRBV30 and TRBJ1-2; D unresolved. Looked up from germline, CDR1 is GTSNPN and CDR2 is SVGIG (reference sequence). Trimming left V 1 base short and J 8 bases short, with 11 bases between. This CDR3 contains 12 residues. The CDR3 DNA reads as TGTGCCTGGAGTGCCAACAGAGGAGGCTACACCTTC. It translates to CAWSANRGGYTF.